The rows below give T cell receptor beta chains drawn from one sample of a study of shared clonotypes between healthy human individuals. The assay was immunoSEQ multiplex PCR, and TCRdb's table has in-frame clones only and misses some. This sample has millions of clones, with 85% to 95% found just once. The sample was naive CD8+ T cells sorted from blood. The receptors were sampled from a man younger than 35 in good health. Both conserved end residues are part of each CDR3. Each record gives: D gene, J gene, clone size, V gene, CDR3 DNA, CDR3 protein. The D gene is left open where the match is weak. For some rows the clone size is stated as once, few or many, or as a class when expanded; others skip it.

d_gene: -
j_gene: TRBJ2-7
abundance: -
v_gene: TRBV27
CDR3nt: TGTGCCAGCAGTTTAGCGCAAACCGGCTACGAGCAGTACTTC
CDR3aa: CASSLAQTGYEQYF

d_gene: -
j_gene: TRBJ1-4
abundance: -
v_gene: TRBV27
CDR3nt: TGTGCCAGCAGCCGCCGGGACCTTAATGAAAAACTGTTTTTT
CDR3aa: CASSRRDLNEKLFF

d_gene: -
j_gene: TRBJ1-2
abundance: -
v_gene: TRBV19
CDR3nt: TGTGCCAGTAGTATAGGGGGTCCGGGCCCGTGGGCGTTTGGCTACACCTTC
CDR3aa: CASSIGGPGPWAFGYTF

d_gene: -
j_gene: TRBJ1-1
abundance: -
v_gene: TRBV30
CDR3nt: TGTGCCTGGGGAGAGGGCAGGGGCACTGAAGCTTTCTTT
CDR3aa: CAWGEGRGTEAFF

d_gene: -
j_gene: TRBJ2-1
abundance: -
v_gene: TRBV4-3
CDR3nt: TGCGCCAGCAGCCAAGATTTTGCCAGGGGCGTGTTGTTCTCCTACAATGAGCAGTTCTTC
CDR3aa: CASSQDFARGVLFSYNEQFF

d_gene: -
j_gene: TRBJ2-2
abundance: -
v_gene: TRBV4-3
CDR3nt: TGCGCCAGCAGCCCATCAGCTACGAACACCGGGGAGCTGTTTTTT
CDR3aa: CASSPSATNTGELFF

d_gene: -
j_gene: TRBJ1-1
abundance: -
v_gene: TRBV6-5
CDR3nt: TGTGCCAGCAAGCTTGCCGGGGGGAACACTGAAGCTTTCTTT
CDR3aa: CASKLAGGNTEAFF

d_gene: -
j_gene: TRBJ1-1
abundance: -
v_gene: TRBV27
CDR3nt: TGTGCCAGCAGGGGAGGAAGGACTGAAGCTTTCTTT
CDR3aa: CASRGGRTEAFF

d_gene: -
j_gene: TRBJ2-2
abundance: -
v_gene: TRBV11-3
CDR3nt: TGTGCCAGCAGCCCCGGGGAGACCGGGGAGCTGTTTTTT
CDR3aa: CASSPGETGELFF

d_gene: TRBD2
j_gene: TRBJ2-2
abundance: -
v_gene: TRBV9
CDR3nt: TGTGCCAGCAGTACTAGCGGGTTTCCCGGGGAGCTGTTTTTT
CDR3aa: CASSTSGFPGELFF

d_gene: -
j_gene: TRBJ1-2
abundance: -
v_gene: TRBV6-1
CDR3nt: TGTGCCGTACTGGGGAGCCCTAACTATGGCTACACCTTC
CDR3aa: CAVLGSPNYGYTF

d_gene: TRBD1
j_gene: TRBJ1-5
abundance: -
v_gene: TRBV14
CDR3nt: TGTGCCAGCAGCCAAGGACAGGGTGGGGGCAATCAGCCCCAGCATTTT
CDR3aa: CASSQGQGGGNQPQHF

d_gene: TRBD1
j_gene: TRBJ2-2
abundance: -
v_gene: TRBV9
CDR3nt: TGTGCCAGCACCGGGACAGCGAACACCGGGGAGCTGTTTTTT
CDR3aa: CASTGTANTGELFF

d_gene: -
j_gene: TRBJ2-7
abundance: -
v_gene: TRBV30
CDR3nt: TGTGCCTGGTCTCAAGGGGACACCGCCTACGAGCAGTACTTC
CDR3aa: CAWSQGDTAYEQYF

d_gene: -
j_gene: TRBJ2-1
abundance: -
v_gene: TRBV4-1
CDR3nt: TGCGCCAGCAGCTGGATGGGGGGCTCCTACAATGAGCAGTTCTTC
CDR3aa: CASSWMGGSYNEQFF

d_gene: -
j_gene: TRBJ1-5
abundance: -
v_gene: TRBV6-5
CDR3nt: TGTGCCAGCAGTCCAGGGAGGGTTAGCAATCAGCCCCAGCATTTT
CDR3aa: CASSPGRVSNQPQHF

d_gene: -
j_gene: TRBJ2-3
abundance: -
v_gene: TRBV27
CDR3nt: TGTGCCAGCAGTTTAAGCGCGGGGGCCAGCACAGATACGCAGTATTTT
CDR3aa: CASSLSAGASTDTQYF

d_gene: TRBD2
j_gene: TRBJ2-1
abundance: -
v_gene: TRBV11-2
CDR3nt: TGTGCCAGCAGCCGTACTAGCGGGGGGAGGAATGAGCAGTTCTTC
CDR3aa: CASSRTSGGRNEQFF

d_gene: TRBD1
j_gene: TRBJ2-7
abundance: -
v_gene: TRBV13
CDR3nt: TGTGCCAGCAGCTTAGGTGGGGACAGATTCGAGCAGTACTTC
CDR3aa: CASSLGGDRFEQYF

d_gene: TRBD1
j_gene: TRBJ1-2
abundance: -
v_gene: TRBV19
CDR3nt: TGTGCCAGTAGTACCCGACAGGGTTCAAACTATGGCTACACCTTC
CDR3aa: CASSTRQGSNYGYTF

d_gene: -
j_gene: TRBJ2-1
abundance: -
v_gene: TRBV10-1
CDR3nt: TGCGCCAGCAGTGCCGGGTATACAGGATACAATGAGCAGTTCTTC
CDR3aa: CASSAGYTGYNEQFF

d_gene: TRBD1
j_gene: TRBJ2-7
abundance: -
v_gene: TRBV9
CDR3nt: TGTGCCAGCAGCCCCGGGACAGAGCTCTACGAGCAGTACTTC
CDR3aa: CASSPGTELYEQYF

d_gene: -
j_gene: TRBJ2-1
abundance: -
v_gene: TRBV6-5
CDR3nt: TGTGCCAGCCAAGTGGACTTGATTGACAATGAGCAGTTCTTC
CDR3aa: CASQVDLIDNEQFF

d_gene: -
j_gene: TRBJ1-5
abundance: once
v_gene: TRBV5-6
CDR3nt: TGTGCCAGCAGCCGTACCCGAAGCGGGAGCACAGATACGCAGCATTTT
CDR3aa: CASSRTRSGSTDTQHF

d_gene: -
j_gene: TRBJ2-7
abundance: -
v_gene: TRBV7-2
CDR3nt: TGTGCCAGCAGCTTAGGACAAGACCGCTCCTACGAGCAGTACTTC
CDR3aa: CASSLGQDRSYEQYF

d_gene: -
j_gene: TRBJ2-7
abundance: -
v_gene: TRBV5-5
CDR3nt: TGTGCCAGCAGCTTGGCCCACTCTTCCTACGAGCAGTACTTC
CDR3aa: CASSLAHSSYEQYF

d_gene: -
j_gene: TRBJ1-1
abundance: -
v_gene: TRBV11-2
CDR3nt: TGTGCCAGCAGCGAGGGACCGTACACTGAAGCTTTCTTT
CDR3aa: CASSEGPYTEAFF

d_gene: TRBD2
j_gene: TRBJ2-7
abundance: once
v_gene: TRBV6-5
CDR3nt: TGTGCCAGCAGGCCTAGCGGTTACGAGCAGTACTTC
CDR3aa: CASRPSGYEQYF

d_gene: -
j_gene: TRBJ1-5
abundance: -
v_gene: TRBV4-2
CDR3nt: TGTGCCAGCAGCCAAGATCAGATGATTCAGCCCCAGCATTTT
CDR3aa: CASSQDQMIQPQHF

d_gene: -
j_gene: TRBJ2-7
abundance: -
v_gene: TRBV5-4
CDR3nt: TGTGCCAGCAGCTTGGAAGGGGCACGGGAGCAGTACTTC
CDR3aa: CASSLEGAREQYF

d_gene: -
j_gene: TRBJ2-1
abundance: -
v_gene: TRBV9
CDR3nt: TGTGCCAGCAGCGTAAGGGGACTCCCTGCTGATGAGCAGTTCTTC
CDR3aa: CASSVRGLPADEQFF

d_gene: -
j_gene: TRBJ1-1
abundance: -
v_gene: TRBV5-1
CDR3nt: TGCGCCAGCAGCTTGACAGGGTATGACACTGAAGCTTTCTTT
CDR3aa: CASSLTGYDTEAFF

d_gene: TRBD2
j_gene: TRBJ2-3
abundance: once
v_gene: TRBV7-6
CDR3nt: TGTGCCAGCAGCACGGGACTAGCGAGCACAGATACGCAGTATTTT
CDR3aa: CASSTGLASTDTQYF

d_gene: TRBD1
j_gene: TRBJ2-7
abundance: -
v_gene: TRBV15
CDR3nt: TGTGCCACCAGCTCCACGGACAGGGACGGCGAGCAGTACTTC
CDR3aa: CATSSTDRDGEQYF

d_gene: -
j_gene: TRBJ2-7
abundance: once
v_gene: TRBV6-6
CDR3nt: TGTGCCAGCCGGGACACCTACGAGCAGTACTTC
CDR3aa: CASRDTYEQYF

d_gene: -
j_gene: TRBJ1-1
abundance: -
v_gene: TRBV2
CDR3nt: TGTGCCAGCAGAAACAGGGTTGAGAACACTGAAGCTTTCTTT
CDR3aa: CASRNRVENTEAFF

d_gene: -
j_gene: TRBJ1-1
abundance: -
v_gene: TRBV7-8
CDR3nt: TGTGCCAGCACCAAGTCAGGTGAAGTGGCTTTCTTT
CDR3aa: CASTKSGEVAFF

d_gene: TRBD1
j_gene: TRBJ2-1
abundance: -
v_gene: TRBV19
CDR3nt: TGTGCCAGTGGGGGACAGTACAATGAGCAGTTCTTC
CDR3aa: CASGGQYNEQFF

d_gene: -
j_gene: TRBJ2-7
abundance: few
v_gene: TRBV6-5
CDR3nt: TGTGCCAGCAGTTACGCCCGCCGCGACGAGCAGTACTTC
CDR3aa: CASSYARRDEQYF

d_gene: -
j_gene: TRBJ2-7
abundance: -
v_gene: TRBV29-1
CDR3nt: TGCAGCGTTGCCGTTGACAGCACCTTTTACGAGCAGTACTTC
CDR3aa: CSVAVDSTFYEQYF

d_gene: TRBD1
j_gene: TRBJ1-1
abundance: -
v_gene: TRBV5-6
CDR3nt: TGTGCCAGCAGCCCTAGACAGGGGGCGCTTTCTTTCGCTGAAGCTTTCTTT
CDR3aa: CASSPRQGALSFAEAFF

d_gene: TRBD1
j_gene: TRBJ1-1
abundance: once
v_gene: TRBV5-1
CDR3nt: TGCGCCAGCAGCGATCGACAGGGCGATACTGAAGCTTTCTTT
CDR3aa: CASSDRQGDTEAFF

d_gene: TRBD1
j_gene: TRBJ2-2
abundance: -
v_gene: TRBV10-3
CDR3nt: TGTGCCATCAGTGAGGTCGCAGTGGGACAGGGGCGGGCCGGGGAGCTGTTTTTT
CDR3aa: CAISEVAVGQGRAGELFF

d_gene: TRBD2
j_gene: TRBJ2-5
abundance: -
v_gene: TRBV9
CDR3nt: TGTGCCAGCAGCGTAGGCACTAGCGCTGTCCTTCAAGAGACCCAGTACTTC
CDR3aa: CASSVGTSAVLQETQYF

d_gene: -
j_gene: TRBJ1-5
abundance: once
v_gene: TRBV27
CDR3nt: TGTGCCAGCAGTTCGGTCGGGACGGCCTCGTTCAATCAGCCCCAGCATTTT
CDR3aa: CASSSVGTASFNQPQHF

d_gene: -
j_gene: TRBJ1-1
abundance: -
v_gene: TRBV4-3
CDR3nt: TGCGCCAGCAGCCAAGTCCCACAGGATAAGAACACTGAAGCTTTCTTT
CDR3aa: CASSQVPQDKNTEAFF

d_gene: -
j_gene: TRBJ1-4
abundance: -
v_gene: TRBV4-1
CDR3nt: TGCGCCAGCAGCCAGATTACAGGGAATGAAAAACTGTTTTTT
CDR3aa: CASSQITGNEKLFF

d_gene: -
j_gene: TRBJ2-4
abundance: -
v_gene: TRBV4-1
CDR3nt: TGCGCCAGCAGCCAAGAAACCAGGGGAGGAAACATTCAGTACTTC
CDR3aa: CASSQETRGGNIQYF

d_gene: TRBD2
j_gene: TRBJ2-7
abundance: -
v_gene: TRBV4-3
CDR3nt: TGCGCCAGCAGCTGGGGACTAGCGGGATGGGAGGGACCCTACGAGCAGTACTTC
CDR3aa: CASSWGLAGWEGPYEQYF

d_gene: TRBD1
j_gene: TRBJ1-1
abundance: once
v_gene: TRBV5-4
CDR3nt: TGTGCCAGCAGCTTAGGACAGGGCCTTGAAGCTTTCTTT
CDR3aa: CASSLGQGLEAFF

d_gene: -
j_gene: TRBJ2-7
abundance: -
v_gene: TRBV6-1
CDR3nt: TGTGCCAGCAGTGATCCGGGAGCAGGGCGGGACGAGCAGTACTTC
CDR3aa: CASSDPGAGRDEQYF

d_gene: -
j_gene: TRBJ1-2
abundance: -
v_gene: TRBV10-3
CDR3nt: TGTGCCATCAGTGAGTCGGGGGGGCCGACTAACTATGGCTACACCTTC
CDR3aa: CAISESGGPTNYGYTF

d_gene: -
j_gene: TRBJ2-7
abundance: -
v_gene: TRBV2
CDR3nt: TGTGCCAGCAGCGACAGGTTCTCCTACGAGCAGTACTTC
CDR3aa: CASSDRFSYEQYF

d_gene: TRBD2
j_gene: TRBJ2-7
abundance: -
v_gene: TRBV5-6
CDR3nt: TGTGCCAGCAGTGCCGAGGCAGCGGGAAAAGCTGAGCAGTACTTC
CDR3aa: CASSAEAAGKAEQYF

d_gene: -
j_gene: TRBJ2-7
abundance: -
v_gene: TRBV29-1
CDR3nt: TGCAGCGTCGCAGGGGAGGTCGAGCAGTACTTC
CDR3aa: CSVAGEVEQYF

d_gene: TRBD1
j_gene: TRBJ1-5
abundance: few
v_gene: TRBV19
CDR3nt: TGTGCCAGTAGTAACGACAGGGAGGGCAATCAGCCCCAGCATTTT
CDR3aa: CASSNDREGNQPQHF

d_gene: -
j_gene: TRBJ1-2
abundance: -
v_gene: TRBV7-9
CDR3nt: TGTGCCAGCACCCCCGGGAGTAACTATGACTACACCTTC
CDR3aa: CASTPGSNYDYTF